A selection of T cell receptor beta chains follows, all from one sample in a study of T-cell reconstitution after alpha-beta-depleted transplantation in children. TCRdb re-derived calls from the PCR reads in MiXCR, one entry per CDR3 protein. The sample records some 600,000 distinct CDR3 sequences, over 10% being singletons. Sequences were derived from PBMCs, mostly from graft donor cells, sampled 360 days after TCRalphabeta/CD19-depleted stem cell transplant. These receptors were taken from a male patient younger than 18 who had a stem cell transplant for acute myeloid leukemia, so the T cells may come from the graft donor. Both conserved end residues are trimmed from each CDR3. The order of the fields is V gene, CDR3 protein.

v_call: TRBV5-1
cdr3_aa: ASSPQIGLAEIYEQY

v_call: TRBV4-3
cdr3_aa: ASSQAVAGNYEQY

v_call: TRBV5-1
cdr3_aa: ASSFQGPNTEAF

v_call: TRBV7-9
cdr3_aa: ASSLRLGSYNEQF

v_call: TRBV28
cdr3_aa: ASSLWHVGTVSYNEQF

v_call: TRBV12-3/TRBV12-4
cdr3_aa: ASSFGFQF

v_call: TRBV11-2
cdr3_aa: ASSLIRTGGIVVNEQF

v_call: TRBV12-3/TRBV12-4
cdr3_aa: ASSLALAGTYYYEQY

v_call: TRBV28
cdr3_aa: ASSLDRGGDTQY

v_call: TRBV12-3/TRBV12-4
cdr3_aa: ASSLTSGRSGANVLT

v_call: TRBV4-3
cdr3_aa: ASSQLVGTGTSGDYNEQF

v_call: TRBV6-4
cdr3_aa: ASSERLAGIGELF

v_call: TRBV12-3/TRBV12-4
cdr3_aa: ASTRDSYNEQF

v_call: TRBV7-6
cdr3_aa: ASSPLGGAQY